This T cell receptor (beta chain) is drawn from a study of patients and donors after allogeneic stem cell transplantation. The sample holds many counts of this clonotype. Trimming removed 9 bases at V and 2 bases at J, with 9 bases between. Germline loops: CDR1 SNHLY, CDR2 FYNNEI. The CDR3 sequence is 12 residues long. TCRdb used MiXCR to reprocess the RT-PCR reads, holding one entry per CDR3 protein. This sample has about 18,000 distinct CDR3 sequences, with roughly 4.5% found just once. Material for sequencing was blood, either unsorted or a sorted T cell fraction (not recorded which). This chain links TRBV2 with TRBJ2-3; a weak D match, TRBD2 (5 bases). This clonotype was sampled from a human donor who was either an allogeneic HSCT recipient or a stem cell or donor lymphocyte infusion donor (not recorded which). It is not recorded whose cells these are; they may come from a transplant donor. Here the CDR3 DNA reads TGTGCCAGAGCGGATTACACAGATACGCAGTATTTT. Residues: CARADYTDTQYF.